Given below is one T cell receptor (beta chain) in context. Its antigen is unidentified. The sample is drawn from a study of tumor-infiltrating lymphocytes in localized non-small cell lung cancer. Profiling relied on immunoSEQ multiplex PCR, and the TCRdb table lists in-frame clones only, not all of them. The profile covers 20,000 to 25,000 clones, with about three fifths appearing a single time and around 5% taken by the ten largest. Study observations and caveats: Higher tumor T cell infiltration than in uninvolved lung was supported by TCRbeta sequencing.

The CDR3 contains 12 residues. V lost 1 base to trimming and J lost 5 bases, with 6 bases between them. In germline, CDR1 is ENHRY, CDR2 SYGVKD. This TCR was sampled from a human donor with non-small cell lung cancer. V usage is TRBV10-3 and J usage is TRBJ2-7; D is tentatively TRBD1 or TRBD2 (5 bases each). The sequenced sample was lung tumor tissue. This CDR3 reads CAISEWGNEQYF. The CDR3 DNA reads as TGTGCCATCAGTGAGTGGGGGAACGAGCAGTACTTC.